These 20 T cell receptor beta chains were sequenced from one sample in a study of graft-versus-host responses after intestinal transplantation. These receptors' antigens are unknown. Produced via immunoSEQ multiplex PCR; TCRdb's table is partial and in-frame only. Of roughly 80,000 clones detected, around nine tenths appear once; the ten largest clones hold under 9.5%. The input for sequencing was unstimulated CD8+ T cells sorted from spleen or lymph node cells, taken before transplant. The receptors here all came from a human donor who was the organ donor for an intestinal transplant.

The gene calls are TRBV4-1 and TRBJ1-3; D might be TRBD1 (5 bases). This CDR3 spans 17 amino acids. Between the trimmed V and J ends, which lost 1 base and 4 bases, there was a span of 17 bases. Germline V gene data show CDR1 as MGHRA and CDR2 as YSYEKL. This CDR3 reads CASSQGGPDTLGNTIYF. As DNA, the CDR3 is TGCGCCAGCAGCCAAGGGGGACCTGATACTTTGGGAAACACCATATATTTT.

CDR3 sequence reads: CASSWLLAEYEQYF. CDR3 nucleotides: TGTGCCAGCAGCTGGCTACTAGCGGAGTACGAGCAGTACTTC. This chain joins TRBV5-6 and TRBJ2-7, with 8 bases that match TRBD2. The germline V gene encodes CDR1 SGHDT and CDR2 YYEEEE. The CDR3 is 14 residues long. V gave up 3 bases and J gave up 4 bases; unmatched junction bases: 6.

The J gene is TRBJ2-7, the V gene TRBV9; maybe TRBD1 (5 bases). CDR1 SGDLS and CDR2 YYNGEE come from the germline V gene. V dropped 2 bases and J dropped 0 bases, with 9 bases sitting between them. The CDR3 length is 14 residues. The CDR3 here is CASSVQGSSYEQYF. The CDR3 nucleotides read TGTGCCAGCAGCGTCCAGGGATCCTCCTACGAGCAGTACTTC.

This clone was seen once. This chain connects TRBV5-5 to TRBJ1-1; TRBD1 matches 7 bases. This CDR3 has 15 residues. Germline V gene sequence: CDR1 SGHKS, CDR2 YYEKEE (reference sequence). V trimming: 2 bases; J trimming: 0 bases; junction bases outside the gene matches: 4. Here the CDR3 reads CASSFLGQVNTEAFF. Written as DNA, the CDR3 is TGTGCCAGCAGCTTCCTTGGACAGGTGAACACTGAAGCTTTCTTT. The complete variable domain, with remaining parts taken from reference TRBV5-5 and TRBJ1-1, reads DAGVTQSPTHLIKTRGQQVTLRCSPISGHKSVSWYQQVLGQGPQFIFQYYEKEERGRGNFPDRFSARQFPNYSSELNVNALLLGDSALYLCASSFLGQVNTEAFFGQGTRLTVV.

This clone was found once. J is TRBJ2-1 and V is TRBV27; 8 bases are a match to TRBD2. With V trimmed by 2 bases and J by 2 bases, 8 bases remained unmatched. The CDR3 extends over 17 amino acids. Germline V lookup: CDR1 MNHEY, CDR2 SMNVEV (reference sequence). The CDR3 protein is CASSLDRAGGAYNEQFF. CDR3 bases: TGTGCCAGCAGTTTAGATCGGGCGGGGGGCGCCTACAATGAGCAGTTCTTC.

The chain has TRBV4-2 and TRBJ2-7; D is possibly TRBD2 (5 bases). V dropped 8 bases and J dropped 5 bases, with 10 bases sitting between them. The CDR3 loop spans 11 amino acids. Germline V gene lookup returns CDR1 LGHNA and CDR2 YNFKEQ. The CDR3 DNA reads TGTGCCAGCGCGGTCGGGGACGAGCAGTACTTC. Translated: CASAVGDEQYF.

The V call is TRBV19, the J call TRBJ1-1; D remains unclear. The V and J ends lost 1 base and 2 bases respectively, with 8 bases between them. Germline CDR1 reads LNHDA; CDR2 reads SQIVND (reference sequence). The CDR3 length is 14 residues. CDR3 nucleotides: TGTGCCAGTAGTATAGTCAGCGGAAACACTGAAGCTTTCTTT. It codes for CASSIVSGNTEAFF.

The chain uses TRBV5-6 and TRBJ2-1; a possible D gene is TRBD2 (6 bases). The V end was cut by 5 bases, the J end by 2 bases, with 17 bases between. The CDR3 has 16 amino acids. Germline values: CDR1 SGHDT, CDR2 YYEEEE. The CDR3 region has the DNA TGTGCCAGCAGGACTGGGGGGAACTGGGCCTACAATGAGCAGTTCTTC. Translating it yields CASRTGGNWAYNEQFF.

The J gene is TRBJ2-7, the V gene TRBV28; 8 bases line up with TRBD2. CDR3 length equals 13 residues. V dropped 7 bases and J dropped 7; count of bases not matched to a gene: 9. Germline CDR1 reads MDHEN; CDR2 reads SYDVKM. CDR3 sequence reads: CASKNGGAREQYF. CDR3 DNA sequence: TGTGCCAGCAAGAACGGGGGGGCGCGAGAGCAGTACTTC. Combining the CDR3 with reference TRBV28 and TRBJ2-7 gives the whole variable domain DVKVTQSSRYLVKRTGEKVFLECVQDMDHENMFWYRQDPGLGLRLIYFSYDVKMKEKGDIPEGYSVSREKKERFSLILESASTNQTSMYLCASKNGGAREQYFGPGTRLTVT.

The chain has TRBV7-9 and TRBJ2-7; TRBD1 might be the D (6 bases). This CDR3 contains 14 residues. Germline CDR1 and CDR2: SEHNR and FQNEAQ (reference sequence). Between the trimmed V and J ends, which lost 4 bases and 3 bases, there was a span of 13 bases. The CDR3 nucleotides are TGTGCCAGCAGCTCTATGGGGGCGAACTACGAGCAGTACTTC. Its protein is CASSSMGANYEQYF.

V usage is TRBV7-8 and J usage is TRBJ2-7; 12 nucleotides agree with TRBD1. This CDR3 is built from 19 residues. Per the germline V gene, CDR1 is SGHVS and CDR2 is FQNEAQ. The V segment lost 2 bases and the J segment 0 bases; nucleotides outside the gene matches: 11. The CDR3 nucleotides are TGTGCCAGCAGCTTATTGGGGACAGGGGGCGGATTGAGCTCCTACGAGCAGTACTTC. Protein sequence: CASSLLGTGGGLSSYEQYF. Drawing the rest from reference TRBV7-8 and TRBJ2-7, the complete variable domain is GAGVSQSPRYKVAKRGQDVALRCDPISGHVSLFWYQQALGQGPEFLTYFQNEAQLDKSGLPSDRFFAERPEGSVSTLKIQRTQQEDSAVYLCASSLLGTGGGLSSYEQYFGPGTRLTVT.

V and J are TRBV7-9 and TRBJ2-1, with D unresolved. V lost 5 bases, J lost 0 bases, and 23 bases lay in between. CDR1 and CDR2 (germline): SEHNR, FQNEAQ (reference sequence). This CDR3 comprises 19 residues. CDR3 sequence: CASSLRIGQSKSSYNEQFF. Here the CDR3 DNA reads TGTGCCAGCAGCCTCCGAATAGGGCAGTCTAAGAGCTCCTACAATGAGCAGTTCTTC.

The chain couples TRBV14 to TRBJ2-7; the match to TRBD1 covers 7 bases. This CDR3 spans 14 amino acids. V was pared by 4 bases and J by 2 bases, with 5 bases of the junction left unmatched. Germline CDR1 and CDR2: SGHDN and FVKESK. The CDR3 loop reads CASSRRDSAYEQYF. The CDR3 coding sequence is TGTGCCAGCAGCCGCCGGGACAGTGCCTACGAGCAGTACTTC. Based on the CDR3 plus reference TRBV14 and TRBJ2-7, the full variable domain is EAGVTQFPSHSVIEKGQTVTLRCDPISGHDNLYWYRRVMGKEIKFLLHFVKESKQDESGMPNNRFLAERTGGTYSTLKVQPAELEDSGVYFCASSRRDSAYEQYFGPGTRLTVT.

The chain has TRBV4-1 and TRBJ2-2; D might be TRBD2 (7 bases). The germline CDR1 and CDR2 sequences are MGHRA and YSYEKL. The ends were cut back, 3 bases at V and 5 bases at J, with 19 bases in the middle. The CDR3 extends over 17 amino acids. CDR3 DNA sequence: TGCGCCAGCAGCCAGTGGATGCGGGGGCTATCTACCGGGGAGCTGTTTTTT. Protein: CASSQWMRGLSTGELFF.

This sequence joins TRBV27 and TRBJ1-2; D is perhaps TRBD1 (6 bases). The CDR3 totals 15 residues. Trimming took off 6 bases at V and 5 bases at J, with 19 bases between the two ends. The V gene's germline CDR1 is MNHEY and CDR2 SMNVEV (reference sequence). CDR3 nucleotide sequence: TGTGCCAGCAGCCTAAACAGGGACCTAGATTATGGCTACACCTTC. It encodes CASSLNRDLDYGYTF.

The V gene is TRBV9, the J gene TRBJ1-5, with D possibly TRBD1 on 5 matching bases. Trimming took 0 bases from V and 6 from J, leaving 13 bases between them. CDR3 length equals 15 residues. The germline gives CDR1 SGDLS, CDR2 YYNGEE. CDR3 in amino acids: CASSVDQGAAQPQHF. DNA for the CDR3: TGTGCCAGCAGCGTAGATCAGGGCGCGGCTCAGCCCCAGCATTTT. The full variable domain, with the rest looked up from reference TRBV9 and TRBJ1-5, is DSGVTQTPKHLITATGQRVTLRCSPRSGDLSVYWYQQSLDQGLQFLIQYYNGEERAKGNILERFSAQQFPDLHSELNLSSLELGDSALYFCASSVDQGAAQPQHFGDGTRLSIL.

The chain carries TRBV6-1 and TRBJ2-2; D gene ambiguous. This CDR3 has 11 amino acids. Germline V gene lookup returns CDR1 MNHNS and CDR2 SASEGT. Trimming removed 5 bases from V and 7 bases from J, with 5 bases in between. Here the CDR3 DNA reads TGTGCCAGCAGTTGGGGCGGGGAGCTGTTTTTT. This codes for CASSWGGELFF.

The chain links TRBV9 to TRBJ2-7, with D possibly called TRBD1 or TRBD2 (5 bases each). V gave up 0 bases and J gave up 1 base, with 11 bases separating them. There are 15 residues in the CDR3. Looked up from germline, CDR1 is SGDLS and CDR2 is YYNGEE. Written as DNA, the CDR3 is TGTGCCAGCAGCGTAGGCCAGGGACCTTCCTACGAGCAGTACTTC. Protein: CASSVGQGPSYEQYF. Full variable domain (missing parts from reference TRBV9 and TRBJ2-7): DSGVTQTPKHLITATGQRVTLRCSPRSGDLSVYWYQQSLDQGLQFLIQYYNGEERAKGNILERFSAQQFPDLHSELNLSSLELGDSALYFCASSVGQGPSYEQYFGPGTRLTVT.

The chain links TRBV28 to TRBJ2-3, with 8 bases lining up with TRBD2. V was pared by 6 bases and J by 9 bases, with 5 bases of the junction left unmatched. The CDR3 covers 12 residues. Germline V gene data show CDR1 as MDHEN and CDR2 as SYDVKM. CDR3 loop: CASSGLADTQYF. For the CDR3, the DNA is TGTGCCAGCAGCGGACTAGCTGACACGCAGTATTTT.

V and J are TRBV28 and TRBJ2-7; the D is unclear. V was cut by 3 bases and J by 3 bases, with 12 bases left in between. From germline, CDR1 is MDHEN and CDR2 SYDVKM. The length of the CDR3 is 14 residues. For the CDR3, the DNA is TGTGCCAGCAGTTTCAGCTATCCGGACTACGAGCAGTACTTC. Translation gives CASSFSYPDYEQYF.